The entry below describes one TCR beta chain. Its specificity is unknown. This specimen comes from a study of cytomegalovirus exposure and HLA in healthy donors. At the level of the study: For the approximately 400 genotyped donors, approximately 82% fell within the Caucasian-associated ancestry cluster. Findings and limits, study-wide: In a later analysis, compared with equally common non-associated chains, HLA-associated beta chains were more expanded. The productive fraction for most TCR beta V segments was about 87% or about 30% in an earlier analysis.

This CDR3 is 14 amino acids long. Germline assignment: CDR1 SGHRS and CDR2 YFSETQ. With V trimmed by 4 bases and J by 6 bases, 9 bases remained unmatched. A multiplex PCR was run with 60 Vbeta primers and 13 Jbeta primers. TCRdb's table, derived via immunoSEQ multiplex PCR, lists solely in-frame clones and lacks some. The sample totals about 190,000 clones. The chain links TRBV5-1 to TRBJ1-2; 7 nucleotides align to TRBD1. The sequence was obtained from a woman aged 30 to 39 in good health and CMV-seropositive. Sequenced input: PBMCs. The chain's CDR3 is CASSPNRDRDGYTF. In nucleotides, the CDR3 is TGCGCCAGCAGCCCAAACCGGGACAGAGATGGCTACACCTTC.